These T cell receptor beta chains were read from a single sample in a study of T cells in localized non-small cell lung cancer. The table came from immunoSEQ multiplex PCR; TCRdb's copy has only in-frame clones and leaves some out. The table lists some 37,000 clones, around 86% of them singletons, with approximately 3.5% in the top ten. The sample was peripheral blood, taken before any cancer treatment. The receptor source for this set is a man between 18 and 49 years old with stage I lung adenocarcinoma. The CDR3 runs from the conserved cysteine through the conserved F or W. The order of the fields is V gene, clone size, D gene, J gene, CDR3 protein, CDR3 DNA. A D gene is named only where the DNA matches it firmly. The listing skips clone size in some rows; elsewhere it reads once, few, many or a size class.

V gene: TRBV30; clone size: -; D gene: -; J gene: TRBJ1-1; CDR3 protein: CAWKVTVTSQEAFF; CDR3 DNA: TGTGCCTGGAAAGTTACAGTCACCTCCCAAGAAGCTTTCTTT
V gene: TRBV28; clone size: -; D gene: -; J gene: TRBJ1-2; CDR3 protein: CASSSLFGDGDYGYTF; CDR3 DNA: TGTGCCAGCAGTTCGCTCTTTGGGGACGGAGACTATGGCTACACCTTC
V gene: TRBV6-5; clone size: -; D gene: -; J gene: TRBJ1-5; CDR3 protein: CASSYSNSGDQPQHF; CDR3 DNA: TGTGCCAGCAGTTACTCGAATAGTGGGGATCAGCCCCAGCATTTT
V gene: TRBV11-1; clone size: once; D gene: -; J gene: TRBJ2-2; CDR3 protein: CASSPFARNTGELFF; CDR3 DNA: TGTGCCAGCAGCCCTTTCGCTCGGAACACCGGGGAGCTGTTTTTT
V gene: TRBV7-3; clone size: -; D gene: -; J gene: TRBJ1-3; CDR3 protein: CASSLNGGNTIYF; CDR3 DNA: TGTGCCAGCAGCTTAAATGGGGGAAACACCATATATTTT
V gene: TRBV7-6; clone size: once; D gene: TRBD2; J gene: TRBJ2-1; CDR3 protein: CASSYPSGGVNEQFF; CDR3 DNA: TGTGCCAGCAGCTACCCTAGCGGGGGGGTCAATGAGCAGTTCTTC
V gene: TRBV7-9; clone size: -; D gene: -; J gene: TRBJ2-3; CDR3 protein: CASSLVRGFTDTQYF; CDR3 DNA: TGTGCCAGCAGCTTAGTTCGGGGATTTACAGATACGCAGTATTTT
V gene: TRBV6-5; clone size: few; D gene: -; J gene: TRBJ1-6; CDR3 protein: CASWRDHNSPLHF; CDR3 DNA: TGTGCCAGCTGGAGGGACCATAATTCACCCCTCCACTTT
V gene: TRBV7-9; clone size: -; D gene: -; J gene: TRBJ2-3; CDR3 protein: CASSLTPSADTQYF; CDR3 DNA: TGTGCCAGCAGCTTAACCCCAAGCGCAGATACGCAGTATTTT
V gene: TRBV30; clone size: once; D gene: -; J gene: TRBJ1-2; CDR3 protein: CAWSATGDGYTF; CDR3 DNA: TGTGCCTGGAGTGCGACAGGTGATGGCTACACCTTC
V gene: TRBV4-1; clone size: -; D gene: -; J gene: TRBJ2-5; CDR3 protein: CASSQGRMEETQYF; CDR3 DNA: TGCGCCAGCAGCCAAGGGCGGATGGAAGAGACCCAGTACTTC
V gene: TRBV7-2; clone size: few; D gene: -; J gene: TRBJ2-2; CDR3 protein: CASSLRQGNTGELFF; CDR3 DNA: TGTGCCAGCAGCTTAAGGCAGGGGAACACCGGGGAGCTGTTTTTT
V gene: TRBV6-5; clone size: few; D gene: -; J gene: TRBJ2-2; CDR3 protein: CASRAGAGNTGELFF; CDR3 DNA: TGTGCCAGCAGGGCCGGGGCAGGGAACACCGGGGAGCTGTTTTTT
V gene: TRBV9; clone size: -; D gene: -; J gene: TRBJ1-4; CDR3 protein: CASSGQPTNEKLFF; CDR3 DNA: TGTGCCAGCAGCGGACAGCCAACTAATGAAAAACTGTTTTTT
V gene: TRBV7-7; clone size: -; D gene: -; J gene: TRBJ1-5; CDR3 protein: CASSSQENQPQHF; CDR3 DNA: TGTGCCAGCAGCTCACAGGAGAATCAGCCCCAGCATTTT
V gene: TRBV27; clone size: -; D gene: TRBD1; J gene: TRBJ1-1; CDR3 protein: CASKGQVNTEAFF; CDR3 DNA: TGTGCCAGCAAGGGACAGGTGAACACTGAAGCTTTCTTT
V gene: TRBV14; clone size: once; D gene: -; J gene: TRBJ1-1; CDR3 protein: CASSRGRVWTEAFF; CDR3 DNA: TGTGCCAGCAGCCGGGGGAGGGTTTGGACTGAAGCTTTCTTT
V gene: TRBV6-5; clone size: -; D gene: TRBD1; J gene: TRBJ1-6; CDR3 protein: CASSRSGTGVSPLHF; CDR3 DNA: TGTGCCAGCAGTAGATCCGGGACAGGGGTTTCACCCCTCCACTTT
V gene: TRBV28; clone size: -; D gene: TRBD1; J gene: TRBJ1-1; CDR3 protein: CASSLWGTGITAEAFF; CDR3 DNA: TGTGCCAGCAGTTTATGGGGGACAGGGATTACGGCTGAAGCTTTCTTT
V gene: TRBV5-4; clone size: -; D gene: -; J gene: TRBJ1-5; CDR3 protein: CASSRGVNQPQHF; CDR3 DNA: TGTGCCAGCAGCAGGGGGGTCAATCAGCCCCAGCATTTT
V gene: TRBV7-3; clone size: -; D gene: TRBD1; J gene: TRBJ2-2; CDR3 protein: CASSSRTGERTGELFF; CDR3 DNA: TGTGCCAGCAGCTCTCGGACAGGGGAAAGAACCGGGGAGCTGTTTTTT
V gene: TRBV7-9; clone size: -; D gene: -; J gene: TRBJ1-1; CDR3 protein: CATLPPLNTEAFF; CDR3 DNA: TGTGCCACCCTACCGCCTTTGAACACTGAAGCTTTCTTT
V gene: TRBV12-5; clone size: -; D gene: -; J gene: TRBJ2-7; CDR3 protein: CASGPQQGYEQYF; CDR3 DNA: TGTGCTAGTGGTCCGCAACAGGGCTACGAGCAGTACTTC
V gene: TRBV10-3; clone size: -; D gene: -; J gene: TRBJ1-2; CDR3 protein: CAISESASNYGYTF; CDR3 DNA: TGTGCCATCAGTGAGTCGGCTTCTAACTATGGCTACACCTTC
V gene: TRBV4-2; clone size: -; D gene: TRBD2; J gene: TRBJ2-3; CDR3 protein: CASSQDSSAGGLPDTQYF; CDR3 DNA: TGTGCCAGCAGCCAAGATAGCTCAGCGGGGGGCCTACCAGATACGCAGTATTTT
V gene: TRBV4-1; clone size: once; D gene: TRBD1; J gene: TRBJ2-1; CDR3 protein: CASSQEGRDRSWVEQFF; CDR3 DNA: TGCGCCAGCAGCCAAGAGGGCCGGGACAGGTCTTGGGTTGAGCAGTTCTTC
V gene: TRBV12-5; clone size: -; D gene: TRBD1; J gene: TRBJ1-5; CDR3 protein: CASQTGGNQPQHF; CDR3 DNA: TGTGCTAGCCAGACAGGGGGCAATCAGCCCCAGCATTTT
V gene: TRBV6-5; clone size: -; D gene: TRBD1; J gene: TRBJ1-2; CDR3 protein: CASSYEAGGFGYGYTF; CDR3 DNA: TGTGCCAGCAGTTACGAGGCAGGGGGCTTCGGCTATGGCTACACCTTC
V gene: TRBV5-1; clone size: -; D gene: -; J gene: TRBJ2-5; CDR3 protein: CASSLAQLRQETQYF; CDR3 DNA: TGCGCCAGCAGCTTGGCGCAGCTCCGACAAGAGACCCAGTACTTC
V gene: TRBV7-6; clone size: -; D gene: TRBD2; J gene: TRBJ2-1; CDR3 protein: CASSPLAGGLGEQFF; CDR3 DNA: TGTGCCAGCAGCCCCTTAGCGGGGGGGCTAGGTGAGCAGTTCTTC
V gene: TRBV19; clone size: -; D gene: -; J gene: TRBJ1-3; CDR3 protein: CASSNRISGNTIYF; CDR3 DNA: TGTGCCAGTAGTAACAGGATCTCTGGAAACACCATATATTTT
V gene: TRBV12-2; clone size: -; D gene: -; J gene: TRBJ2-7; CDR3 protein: CASRLLGGRDPAYEQYF; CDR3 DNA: TGTGCAAGTCGACTATTAGGGGGCCGGGACCCAGCCTACGAGCAGTACTTC
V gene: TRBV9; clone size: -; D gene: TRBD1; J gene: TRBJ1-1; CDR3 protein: CASSFGTGDPWNAFF; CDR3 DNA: TGTGCCAGCAGCTTCGGGACAGGGGATCCGTGGAACGCTTTCTTT
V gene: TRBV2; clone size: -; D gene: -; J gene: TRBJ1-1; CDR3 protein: CATETGGGEAFF; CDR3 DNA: TGTGCCACCGAGACAGGCGGTGGTGAAGCTTTCTTT
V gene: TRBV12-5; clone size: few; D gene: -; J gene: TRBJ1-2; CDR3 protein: CASGLLRLKTDFYGYTF; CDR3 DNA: TGTGCTAGTGGTTTGCTGCGGCTCAAAACAGATTTCTATGGCTACACCTTC
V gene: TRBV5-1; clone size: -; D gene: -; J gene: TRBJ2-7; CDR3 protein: CASSLEFGRLYF; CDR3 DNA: TGCGCCAGCAGCTTGGAATTCGGCAGGCTCTACTTC
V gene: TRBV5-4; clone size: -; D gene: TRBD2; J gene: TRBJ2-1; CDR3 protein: CASSVSGVKYNEQFF; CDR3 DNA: TGTGCCAGCAGCGTTAGCGGGGTAAAGTACAATGAGCAGTTCTTC
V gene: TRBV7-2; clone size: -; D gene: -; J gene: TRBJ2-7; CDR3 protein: CASSREVGEQYF; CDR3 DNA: TGTGCCAGCAGCCGAGAGGTGGGCGAGCAGTACTTC
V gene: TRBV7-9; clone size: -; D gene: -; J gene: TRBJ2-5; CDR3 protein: CASSLGWTDQETQYF; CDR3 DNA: TGTGCCAGCAGCTTAGGTTGGACAGACCAAGAGACCCAGTACTTC
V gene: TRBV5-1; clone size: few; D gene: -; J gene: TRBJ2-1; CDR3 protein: CASSLAGGGNEQFF; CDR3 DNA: TGCGCCAGCAGCTTGGCCGGGGGAGGCAATGAGCAGTTCTTC
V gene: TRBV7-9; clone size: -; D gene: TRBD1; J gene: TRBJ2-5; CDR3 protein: CASSAFFGTGSSETQYF; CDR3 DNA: TGTGCCAGCAGTGCTTTTTTCGGGACAGGGTCTTCAGAGACCCAGTACTTC
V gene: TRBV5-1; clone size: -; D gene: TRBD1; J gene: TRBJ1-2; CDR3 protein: CASSLGQGVNYGYTF; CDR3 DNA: TGCGCCAGCAGCTTGGGACAGGGGGTTAACTATGGCTACACCTTC
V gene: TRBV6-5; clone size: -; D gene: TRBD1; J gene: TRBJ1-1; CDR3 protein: CASSNRGRGSEAFF; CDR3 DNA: TGTGCCAGCAGTAACAGGGGCAGGGGCTCTGAAGCTTTCTTT
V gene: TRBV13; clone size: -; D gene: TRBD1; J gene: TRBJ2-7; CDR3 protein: CASSPLRDSESYEQYF; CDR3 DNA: TGTGCCAGCAGCCCCCTCCGGGACAGTGAGTCCTACGAGCAGTACTTC
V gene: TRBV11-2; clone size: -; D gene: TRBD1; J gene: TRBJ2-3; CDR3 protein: CASSLTGGTDTQYF; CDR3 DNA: TGTGCCAGCAGCTTAACAGGGGGCACAGATACGCAGTATTTT
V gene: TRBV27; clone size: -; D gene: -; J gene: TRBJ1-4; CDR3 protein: CASRPTRGTNEKLFF; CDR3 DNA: TGTGCCAGCAGACCAACCAGGGGAACTAATGAAAAACTGTTTTTT
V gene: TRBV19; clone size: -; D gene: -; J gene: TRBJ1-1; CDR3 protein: CASSMGGNTEAFF; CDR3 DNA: TGTGCCAGTAGTATGGGTGGGAACACTGAAGCTTTCTTT
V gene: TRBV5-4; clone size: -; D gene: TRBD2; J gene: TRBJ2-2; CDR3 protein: CASSLSYGGANTGELFF; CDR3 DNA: TGTGCCAGCAGCCTTTCATACGGGGGGGCGAACACCGGGGAGCTGTTTTTT